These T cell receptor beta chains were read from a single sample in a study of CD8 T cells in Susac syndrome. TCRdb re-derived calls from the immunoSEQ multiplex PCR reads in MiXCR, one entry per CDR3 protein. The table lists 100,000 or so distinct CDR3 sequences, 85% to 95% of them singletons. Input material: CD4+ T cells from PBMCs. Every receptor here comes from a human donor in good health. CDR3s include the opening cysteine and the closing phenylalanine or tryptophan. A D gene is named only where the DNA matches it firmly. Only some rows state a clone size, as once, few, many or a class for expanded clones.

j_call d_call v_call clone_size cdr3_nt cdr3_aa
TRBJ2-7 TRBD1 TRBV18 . TGTGCCAGCTCACCATCGAGGGGGGACAGGGGCCAGTACTTC CASSPSRGDRGQYF
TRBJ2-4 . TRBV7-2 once TGTGCCAGCAGCTTGTACGGGGCCAAAAACATTCAGTACTTC CASSLYGAKNIQYF
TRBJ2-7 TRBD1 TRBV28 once TGTGCCAGCAGGCCGACAGGGAACTACGAGCAGTACTTC CASRPTGNYEQYF
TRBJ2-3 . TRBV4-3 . TGCGCCAGCAGCCAAGAGGGCTCAGATACGCAGTATTTT CASSQEGSDTQYF
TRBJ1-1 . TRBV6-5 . TGTGCCAGCAGTTACCGGGTTGCCTCTGGGAACACTGAAGCTTTCTTT CASSYRVASGNTEAFF
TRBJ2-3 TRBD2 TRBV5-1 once TGCGCCAGCAGCCCGCCTAGCGGGAGTACAGATACGCAGTATTTT CASSPPSGSTDTQYF
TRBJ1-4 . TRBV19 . TGTGCCAGTATGGTGATGGGGCGCAAGGATGAAAAACTGTTTTTT CASMVMGRKDEKLFF
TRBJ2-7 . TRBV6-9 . TGTGCCACCCTCGTAGTGGGAGACGAGCAGTACTTC CATLVVGDEQYF
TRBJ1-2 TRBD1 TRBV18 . TGTGCCAGCTCACCACTCGGACAGGAAGCTAACTATGGCTACACCTTC CASSPLGQEANYGYTF
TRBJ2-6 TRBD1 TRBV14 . TGTGCCAGCAGCCGGTTGAGGACAGGTGGGGCCAACGTCCTGACTTTC CASSRLRTGGANVLTF
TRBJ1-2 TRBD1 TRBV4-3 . TGCGCCAGCAGCCAAGTGGCGCGTGGGACAGAGGCCTACACCTTC CASSQVARGTEAYTF
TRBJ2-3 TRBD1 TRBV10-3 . TGTGCCATCAGTGAAAGACAGGGGGCTGGAGATACGCAGTATTTT CAISERQGAGDTQYF
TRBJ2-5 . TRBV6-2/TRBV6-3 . TGTGCCACCTCAGGTCTAAGCGGGCATTACCAAGAGACCCAGTACTTC CATSGLSGHYQETQYF
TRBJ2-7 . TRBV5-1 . TGCGCCAGCTCCACCGGGAGCTCCTACGAGCAGTACTTC CASSTGSSYEQYF
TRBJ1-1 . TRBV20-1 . TGCAGTGCTAGAGATCGCAGGGACACTGAAGCTTTCTTT CSARDRRDTEAFF
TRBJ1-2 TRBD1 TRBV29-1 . TGCGCCCTGGACAGGGTGATCTATGGCTACACCTTC CALDRVIYGYTF
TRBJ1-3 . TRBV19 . TGTGCCAGTGGACAGCTCTCTGGAAACACCATATATTTT CASGQLSGNTIYF
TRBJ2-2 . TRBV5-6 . TGTGCCAGCAGCTTAGGGCCTCCCGGGGAGCTGTTTTTT CASSLGPPGELFF
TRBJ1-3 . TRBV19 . TGTGCCAGTAGTACCCTCGGCGGGAGCTCTGGAAACACCATATATTTT CASSTLGGSSGNTIYF
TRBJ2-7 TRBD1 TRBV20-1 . TGCAGTGCTAGAGACAGGGGACAGCCGGACTACGAGCAGTACTTC CSARDRGQPDYEQYF
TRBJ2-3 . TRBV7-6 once TGTGCCAGCAGCTTTGGCGGGACGGGCACAGATACGCAGTATTTT CASSFGGTGTDTQYF
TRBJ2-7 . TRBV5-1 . TGCGCCAGCTGGGACGACTACGAGCAGTACTTC CASWDDYEQYF
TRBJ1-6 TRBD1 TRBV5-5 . TGTGCCAGCAGCTTGGAATGGACAGGTGCCTTGGTACCCCTCCACTTT CASSLEWTGALVPLHF
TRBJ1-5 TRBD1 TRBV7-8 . TGTGCCAGCAGCCCAGGGACAGCTGGCAATCAGCCCCAGCATTTT CASSPGTAGNQPQHF
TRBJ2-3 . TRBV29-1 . TGCAGCGTTTTTATAGATACGCAGTATTTT CSVFIDTQYF
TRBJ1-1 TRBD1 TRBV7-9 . TGTGCCAGCAGCTCCCGGTCGACAGGGGGGAACACTGAAGCTTTCTTT CASSSRSTGGNTEAFF
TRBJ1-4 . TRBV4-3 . TGCGCCAGCAGCCAGGTTGGACAGTCAGTCTATATTGCAACTAATGAAAAACTGTTTTTT CASSQVGQSVYIATNEKLFF
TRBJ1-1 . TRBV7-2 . TGTGCCAGCAGCTTAGCGCTCGGGCAGAACACTGAAGCTTTCTTT CASSLALGQNTEAFF
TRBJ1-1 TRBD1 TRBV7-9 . TGTGCCAGCAGCGGACAGGAGGCTACTGAAGCTTTCTTT CASSGQEATEAFF
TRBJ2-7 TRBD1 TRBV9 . TGTGCCAGCAGCTTTGAGGGACAGGGGTCCTACGAGCAGTACTTC CASSFEGQGSYEQYF
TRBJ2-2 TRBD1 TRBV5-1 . TGCGCCAGCAGCTGGGACAGTGCGAACACCGGGGAGCTGTTTTTT CASSWDSANTGELFF
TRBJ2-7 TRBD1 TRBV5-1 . TGCGCCAGCAGCTCGGGACAGGGACTTGTTCCCGAGCAGTACTTC CASSSGQGLVPEQYF
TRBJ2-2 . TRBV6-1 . TGTGCCAGCAGCAAAACAGGGAACTTAAACACCGGGGAGCTGTTTTTT CASSKTGNLNTGELFF
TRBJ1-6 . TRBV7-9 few TGTGCCAGCAGCCAAGAGAGGGACGGTTCACCCCTCCACTTT CASSQERDGSPLHF
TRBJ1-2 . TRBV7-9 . TGTGCCAGCAGCTCGGGACGGATCTATGGCTACACCTTC CASSSGRIYGYTF
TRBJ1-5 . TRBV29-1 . TGCAGCGTTGCGGGCAGGAATCAGCCCCAGCATTTT CSVAGRNQPQHF
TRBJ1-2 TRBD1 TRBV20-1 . TGCAGTGCTAGAGATGAGACAGGGCCCCTCTATGGCTACACCTTC CSARDETGPLYGYTF
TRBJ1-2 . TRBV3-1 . TGTGCCAGCAGCCAAGCAGCTCGTGGCTACACCTTC CASSQAARGYTF
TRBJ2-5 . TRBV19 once TGTGCCAGTTCCTGGGGGGCACAAGAGACCCAGTACTTC CASSWGAQETQYF
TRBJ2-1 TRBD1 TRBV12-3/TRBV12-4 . TGTGCCAGCAGCCTTGGGACAGCCGCTGGGCAGTTCTTC CASSLGTAAGQFF
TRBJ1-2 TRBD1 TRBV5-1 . TGCGCCAGCAGCCCTCGGGACAGGGCCGGGTATGGCTACACCTTC CASSPRDRAGYGYTF
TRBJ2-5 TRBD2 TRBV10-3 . TGTGCCATCAGGGGACTAGACACCCAGTACTTC CAIRGLDTQYF
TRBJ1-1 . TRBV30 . TGTGCCTGGAGGGTCCTGGCGAACACTGAAGCTTTCTTT CAWRVLANTEAFF
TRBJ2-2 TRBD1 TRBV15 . TGTGCCACCAGCAGAGGGACAGGGGGCAAGGCCGGGGAGCTGTTTTTT CATSRGTGGKAGELFF